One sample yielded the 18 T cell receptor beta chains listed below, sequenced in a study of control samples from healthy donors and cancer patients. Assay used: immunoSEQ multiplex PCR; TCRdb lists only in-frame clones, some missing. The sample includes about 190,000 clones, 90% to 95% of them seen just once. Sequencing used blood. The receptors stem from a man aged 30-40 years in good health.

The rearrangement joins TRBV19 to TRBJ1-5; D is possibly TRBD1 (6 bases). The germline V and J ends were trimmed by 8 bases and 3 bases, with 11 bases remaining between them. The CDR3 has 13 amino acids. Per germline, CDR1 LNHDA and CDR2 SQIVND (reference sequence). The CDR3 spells CASSGQPNQPQHF. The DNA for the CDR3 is TGTGCCAGTTCTGGACAGCCCAATCAGCCCCAGCATTTT.

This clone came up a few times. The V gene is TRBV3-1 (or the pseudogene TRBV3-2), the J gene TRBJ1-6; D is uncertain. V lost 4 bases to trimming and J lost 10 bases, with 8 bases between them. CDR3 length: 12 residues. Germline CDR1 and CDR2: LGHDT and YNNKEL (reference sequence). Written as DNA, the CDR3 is TGTGCCAGCAGCCCACTCGGATCACCCCTCCACTTT. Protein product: CASSPLGSPLHF.

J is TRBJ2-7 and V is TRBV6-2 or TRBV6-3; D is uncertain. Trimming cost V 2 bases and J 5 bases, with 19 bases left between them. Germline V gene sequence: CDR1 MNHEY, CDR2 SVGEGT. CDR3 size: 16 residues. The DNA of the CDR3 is TGTGCCAGCAGTTACGTGGCCCGTGAGTATGGGAACGAGCAGTACTTC. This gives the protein CASSYVAREYGNEQYF.

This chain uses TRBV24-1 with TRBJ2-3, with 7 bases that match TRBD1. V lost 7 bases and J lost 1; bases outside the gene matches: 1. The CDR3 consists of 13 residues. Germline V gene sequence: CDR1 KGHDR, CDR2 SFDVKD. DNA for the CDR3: TGTGCCACCAGCGACAGGGGCACAGATACGCAGTATTTT. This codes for CATSDRGTDTQYF.

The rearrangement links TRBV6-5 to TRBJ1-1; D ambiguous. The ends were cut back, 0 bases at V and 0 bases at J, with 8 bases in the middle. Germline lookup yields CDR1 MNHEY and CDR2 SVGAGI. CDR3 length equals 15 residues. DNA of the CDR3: TGTGCCAGCAGTTACTCTGGGCAGCTGAACACTGAAGCTTTCTTT. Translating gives CASSYSGQLNTEAFF.

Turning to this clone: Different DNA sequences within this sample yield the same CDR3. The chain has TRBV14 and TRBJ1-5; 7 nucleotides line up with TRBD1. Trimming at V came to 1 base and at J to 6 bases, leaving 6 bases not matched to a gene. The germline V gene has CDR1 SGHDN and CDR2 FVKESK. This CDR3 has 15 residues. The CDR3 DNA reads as TGTGCCAGCAGCCAAGGACAGGGCGCGGGTCAGCCCCAGCATTTT. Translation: CASSQGQGAGQPQHF.

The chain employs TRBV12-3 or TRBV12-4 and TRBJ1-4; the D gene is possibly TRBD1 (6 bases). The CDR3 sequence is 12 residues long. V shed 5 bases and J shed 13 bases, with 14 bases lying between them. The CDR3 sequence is CASSAGGVRLFF. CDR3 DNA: TGTGCCAGCAGTGCGGGGGGCGTAAGACTGTTTTTT.

The CDR3 region has the DNA TGTGCCAGCAGGGGCACTGGCGTAGATACGCAGTATTTT. It is translated as CASRGTGVDTQYF. V usage is TRBV9 and J usage is TRBJ2-3; D not certain. Trimming took off 5 bases at V and 5 bases at J, with 12 bases between the two ends. Germline-derived CDR1 and CDR2 are SGDLS and YYNGEE. The CDR3 length is 13 residues.

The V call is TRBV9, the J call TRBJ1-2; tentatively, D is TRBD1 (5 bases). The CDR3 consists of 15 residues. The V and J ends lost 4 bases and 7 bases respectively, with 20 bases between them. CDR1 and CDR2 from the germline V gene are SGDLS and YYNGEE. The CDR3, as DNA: TGTGCCAGCAGCTTAACGGGAGGGGCCGCCGGTGGCTACACCTTC. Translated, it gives CASSLTGGAAGGYTF.

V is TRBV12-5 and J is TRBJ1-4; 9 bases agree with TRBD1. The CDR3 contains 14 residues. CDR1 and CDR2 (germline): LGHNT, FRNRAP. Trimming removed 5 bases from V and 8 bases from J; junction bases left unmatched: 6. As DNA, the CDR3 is TGTGCTAGTGGTCCACAGGGGGCTGGAGAAAAACTGTTTTTT. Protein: CASGPQGAGEKLFF.

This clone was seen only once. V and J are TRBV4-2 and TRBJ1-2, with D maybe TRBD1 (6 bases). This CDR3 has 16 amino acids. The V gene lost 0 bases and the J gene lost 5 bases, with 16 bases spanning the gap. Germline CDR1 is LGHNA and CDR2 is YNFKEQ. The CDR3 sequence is CASSQDGAGARYGYTF. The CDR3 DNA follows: TGTGCCAGCAGCCAAGATGGGGCAGGGGCGAGGTATGGCTACACCTTC.

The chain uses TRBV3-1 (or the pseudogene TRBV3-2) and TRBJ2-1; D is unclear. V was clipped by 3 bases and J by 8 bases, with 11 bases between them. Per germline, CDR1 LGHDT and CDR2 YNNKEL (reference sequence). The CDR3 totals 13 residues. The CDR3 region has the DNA TGTGCCAGCAGCCATACTGACCTCGATGAGCAGTTCTTC. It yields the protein CASSHTDLDEQFF.

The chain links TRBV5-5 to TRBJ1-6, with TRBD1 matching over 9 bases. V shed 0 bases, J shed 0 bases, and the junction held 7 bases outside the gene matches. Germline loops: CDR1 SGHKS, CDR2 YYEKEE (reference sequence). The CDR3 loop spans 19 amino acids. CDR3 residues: CASSLGGTGISSYNSPLHF. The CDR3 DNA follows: TGTGCCAGCAGCTTGGGAGGGACAGGGATTTCCTCCTATAATTCACCCCTCCACTTT.

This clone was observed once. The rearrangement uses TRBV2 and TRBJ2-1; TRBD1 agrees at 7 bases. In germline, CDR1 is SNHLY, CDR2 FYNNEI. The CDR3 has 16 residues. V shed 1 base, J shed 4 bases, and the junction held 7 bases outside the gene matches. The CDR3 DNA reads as TGTGCCAGCAGTGAAGATGAGGGGGCGAAATACAATGAGCAGTTCTTC. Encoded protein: CASSEDEGAKYNEQFF.

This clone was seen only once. CDR3 nucleotides: TGCACCAGCAGCCAATCGGACAGGGAGAATCAGCCCCAGCATTTT. It specifies CTSSQSDRENQPQHF. The V gene is TRBV1, the J gene TRBJ1-5; no check of the table's D call, TRBD1, against the DNA was made. TRBV1 is classified as a pseudogene. CDR3 length: 15 amino acids.

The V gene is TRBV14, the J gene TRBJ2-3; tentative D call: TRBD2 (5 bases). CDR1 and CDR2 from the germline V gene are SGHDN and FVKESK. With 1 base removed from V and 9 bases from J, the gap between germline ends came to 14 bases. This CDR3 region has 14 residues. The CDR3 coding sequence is TGTGCCAGCAGCCAAGTTGCCGTGCCGGGGACGCAGTATTTT. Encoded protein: CASSQVAVPGTQYF.

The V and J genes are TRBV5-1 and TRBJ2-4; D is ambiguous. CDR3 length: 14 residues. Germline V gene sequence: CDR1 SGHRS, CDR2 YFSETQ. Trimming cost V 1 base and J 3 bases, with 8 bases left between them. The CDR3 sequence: CASSLQAVKNIQYF. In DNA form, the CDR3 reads TGCGCCAGCAGCTTGCAGGCGGTCAAAAACATTCAGTACTTC.

CDR3 in amino acids: CASSPTGSTEAFF. CDR3 nucleotide sequence: TGTGCCAGCAGCCCGACAGGGAGCACTGAAGCTTTCTTT. The J gene is TRBJ1-1, the V gene TRBV7-9; 7 bases are a match to TRBD1. The V segment lost 5 bases and the J segment 4 bases; nucleotides outside the gene matches: 4. CDR1 and CDR2 from the germline V gene are SEHNR and FQNEAQ (reference sequence). The CDR3 is 13 amino acids.